Below, 26 T cell receptor beta chains from the same sample are listed, as sequenced in a study of blood T cell repertoires in COVID-19 (dated by TCRdb to about 2020). The library was generated by the immunoSEQ multiplex PCR assay. In TCRdb, the immuneACCESS table is reduced to in-frame sequences with V and J assigned. These tables do not hold every clone; where another copy was compared, an unresolved V gene accounts for under half, and the others remain unexplained. The sample includes around 75,000 clones, with around 83% observed a single time. Of the sample, almost 4% falls within the top ten clones. The sequenced sample consisted of peripheral blood. Receptors originate from a man aged 65-85 years with active COVID-19.

The chain employs TRBV19 and TRBJ2-6; D is perhaps TRBD2 (6 bases). The CDR3 is made up of 16 amino acids. In germline, CDR1 is LNHDA, CDR2 SQIVND (reference sequence). V lost 7 bases to trimming and J lost 2 bases, with 15 bases between them. Written as DNA, the CDR3 is TGTGCCAGTACCCCGTCGGGAGTTGCTGGGGCCAACGTCCTGACTTTC. This codes for CASTPSGVAGANVLTF.

The chain employs TRBV11-3 and TRBJ2-2; 9 positions match TRBD2. V shed 5 bases and J 6 bases; nucleotides not matched to a gene: 10. This CDR3 is 16 amino acids long. CDR1 is SGHNT, CDR2 YENEEA, per germline. In DNA form, the CDR3 reads TGTGCCAGCAGCAATGCTCGGACTAGCGAGCCCGGGGAGCTGTTTTTT. Its translation is CASSNARTSEPGELFF.

The rearrangement links TRBV24-1 to TRBJ2-1; TRBD2 matches at 9 bases. CDR3 length: 17 residues. V lost 0 bases and J lost 2; bases outside the gene matches: 4. Germline values: CDR1 KGHDR, CDR2 SFDVKD. CDR3 in amino acids: CATSDLPSGRPYNEQFF. The DNA for the CDR3 is TGTGCCACCAGTGATTTGCCCAGCGGGAGGCCCTACAATGAGCAGTTCTTC.

The chain uses TRBV11-2 and TRBJ2-1, with TRBD2 identical over 12 bases. With 2 bases clipped from V and 15 bases from J, the junction kept 5 bases outside the gene matches. Looked up from germline, CDR1 is SGHAT and CDR2 is FQNNGV. The CDR3 contains 13 residues. CDR3 DNA: TGTGCCAGCAGCTTACAGACTAGCGGGAGTGGGTTCTTC. It codes for CASSLQTSGSGFF.

The chain is built from TRBV7-2 and TRBJ1-2; 7 bases map to TRBD1. CDR1 and CDR2 from the germline V gene are SGHTA and FQGNSA. V lost 5 bases, J lost 2 bases, and 2 bases stayed unmatched. The CDR3 has 13 residues. The CDR3 DNA reads TGTGCCAGCAGCACGGGACAGAACTATGGCTACACCTTC. This encodes CASSTGQNYGYTF.

The chain recombines TRBV5-1 with TRBJ2-2, with a possible D match to TRBD1 (7 bases). Trimming removed 4 bases from V and 1 base from J, with 14 bases in between. The V gene's germline CDR1 is SGHRS and CDR2 YFSETQ. The CDR3 sequence is 16 residues long. The DNA for the CDR3 is TGCGCCAGCAGCCGCGGGGACAGCCGGAACACCGGGGAGCTGTTTTTT. Translation gives CASSRGDSRNTGELFF.

V usage is TRBV6-1 and J usage is TRBJ2-4, with D possibly matching TRBD1 (5 bases). Germline CDR1 MNHNS, CDR2 SASEGT. Trimming pared 4 bases from V and 1 base from J, leaving 17 bases between. This CDR3 is built from 17 residues. The CDR3 DNA reads TGTGCCAGCAGTGTCGGCCAGGGTGCTTGGGCCAAAAACATTCAGTACTTC. Protein: CASSVGQGAWAKNIQYF.

This clone was observed a single time. The chain combines TRBV24-1 with TRBJ2-6, with 8 nucleotides matching TRBD1. Germline loops: CDR1 KGHDR, CDR2 SFDVKD. The CDR3 has 14 amino acids. The junction had 2 bases not matched to a gene; V was cut back by 9 bases and J by 2 bases. This CDR3 is CATQGAAGANVLTF. For the CDR3, the DNA is TGTGCCACCCAGGGGGCAGCTGGGGCCAACGTCCTGACTTTC.

This clone was observed a few times. The chain recombines TRBV7-9 with TRBJ2-7; tentatively, D is TRBD2 (6 bases). The V end lost 5 bases, the J end lost 6 bases, and 11 bases lay between the germline ends. CDR3 length: 12 residues. Germline-derived CDR1 and CDR2 are SEHNR and FQNEAQ (reference sequence). CDR3 sequence (DNA): TGTGCCAGCAGCGTCCTGACTAGCGAGCAGTACTTC. It yields the protein CASSVLTSEQYF.

This clone was seen a single time. V is TRBV11-3 and J is TRBJ2-1, with D possibly TRBD2 on 6 matching bases. The CDR3 is made up of 13 amino acids. Germline loops: CDR1 SGHNT, CDR2 YENEEA. Deletions cut 1 base from V and 13 bases from J, with 14 bases between. The CDR3 reads CASSLVRTGAQFF. CDR3 in DNA: TGTGCCAGCAGCTTAGTTAGGACGGGAGCCCAGTTCTTC. The variable domain in full, completed from reference TRBV11-3 and TRBJ2-1, reads EAGVVQSPRYKIIEKKQPVAFWCNPISGHNTLYWYLQNLGQGPELLIRYENEEAVDDSQLPKDRFSAERLKGVDSTLKIQPAELGDSAVYLCASSLVRTGAQFFGPGTRLTVL.

The CDR3 DNA reads as TGTGCCAGCAGCCCCCTCGTAGCTCAAGAGACCCAGTACTTC. Protein sequence: CASSPLVAQETQYF. The chain links TRBV27 to TRBJ2-5, with D unclear. This CDR3 contains 14 residues. The V gene's germline CDR1 is MNHEY and CDR2 SMNVEV (reference sequence). V was shortened by 6 bases and J by 2 bases, with 13 bases between the two germline ends.

The V gene is TRBV7-2, the J gene TRBJ1-2, with D perhaps TRBD1 (6 bases). Germline V gene data show CDR1 as SGHTA and CDR2 as FQGNSA. The CDR3 consists of 13 residues. V gave up 3 bases and J gave up 6 bases, with 11 bases separating them. The CDR3 here is CASSLGTLDGYTF. In DNA, the CDR3 is TGTGCCAGCAGCTTGGGGACACTGGATGGCTACACCTTC. Full variable domain (missing parts from reference TRBV7-2 and TRBJ1-2): GAGVSQSPSNKVTEKGKDVELRCDPISGHTALYWYRQSLGQGLEFLIYFQGNSAPDKSGLPSDRFSAERTGGSVSTLTIQRTQQEDSAVYLCASSLGTLDGYTFGSGTRLTVV.

The chain carries TRBV7-2 and TRBJ2-5; D is ambiguous. Germline CDR1 reads SGHTA; CDR2 reads FQGNSA. The CDR3 length is 14 residues. Trimming cost V 1 base and J 4 bases, with 10 bases left between them. CDR3: CASSLVVGGETQYF. The CDR3 DNA follows: TGTGCCAGCAGCTTAGTGGTTGGCGGAGAGACCCAGTACTTC.

The chain links TRBV12-5 to TRBJ2-6, with a possible D match to TRBD1 (5 bases). The CDR3 length is 18 residues. Trimming left V 1 base short and J 0 bases short, with 13 bases between. Germline V CDR1 and CDR2: LGHNT, FRNRAP. The CDR3: CASGLATDSLSGANVLTF. The DNA of the CDR3 is TGTGCTAGTGGTTTGGCCACCGACAGCCTCTCTGGGGCCAACGTCCTGACTTTC.

The chain recombines TRBV5-1 with TRBJ2-7, with 8 positions matching TRBD2. CDR3 length: 14 amino acids. After removal of 4 bases from V and 3 bases from J, the junction contained 6 bases not matched to a gene. Germline V gives CDR1 SGHRS, CDR2 YFSETQ. In DNA, the CDR3 is TGCGCCAGCAGCCCCCGCGGGGGGCGCTACGAGCAGTACTTC. Its protein is CASSPRGGRYEQYF.

The chain combines TRBV5-4 with TRBJ2-5; the D gene is possibly TRBD2 (5 bases). V was clipped by 6 bases and J by 5 bases, with 20 bases between them. The CDR3 totals 15 residues. From germline, CDR1 is SGHNT and CDR2 YYREEE (reference sequence). The CDR3 sequence: CASTTNLGVGETQYF. DNA for the CDR3: TGTGCCAGCACCACCAATCTGGGAGTGGGGGAGACCCAGTACTTC.

The rearrangement uses TRBV7-9 and TRBJ2-5, with 8 nucleotides matching TRBD2. Trimming removed 2 bases from V and 5 bases from J; junction bases left unmatched: 1. CDR1 SEHNR and CDR2 FQNEAQ come from the germline V gene (reference sequence). There are 13 residues in the CDR3. The CDR3 here is CASSLSGGETQYF. The CDR3 DNA follows: TGTGCCAGCAGCTTATCGGGGGGGGAGACCCAGTACTTC.

This clone appeared a few times. This sequence joins TRBV3-1 (or the pseudogene TRBV3-2) and TRBJ1-5, with D unclear. Looked up from germline, CDR1 is LGHDT and CDR2 is YNNKEL (reference sequence). This CDR3 is built from 16 residues. V dropped 1 base and J dropped 1 base, with 11 bases sitting between them. The CDR3 bases are TGTGCCAGCAGCCAAGGTCCGGTTTTGAGCAATCAGCCCCAGCATTTT. Amino acids: CASSQGPVLSNQPQHF.

This chain joins TRBV12-5 and TRBJ2-7; 7 bases match TRBD1. The CDR3 extends over 15 amino acids. V lost 6 bases and J lost 6; bases outside the gene matches: 14. Germline CDR1 reads LGHNT; CDR2 reads FRNRAP. CDR3 amino acids: CASGIRTGQMGEQYF. DNA of the CDR3: TGTGCTAGTGGGATACGGACGGGACAGATGGGCGAGCAGTACTTC.

CDR3 coding DNA: TGTGCCAGCAGCCAAGAGTTCACACAAACCGGGGAGCTGTTTTTT. It codes for CASSQEFTQTGELFF. The chain combines TRBV3-1 (or the pseudogene TRBV3-2) with TRBJ2-2; D is ambiguous. V was clipped by 0 bases and J by 5 bases, with 10 bases between them. This CDR3 has 15 amino acids. Germline lookup yields CDR1 LGHDT and CDR2 YNNKEL (reference sequence).

The table lists this clone with a count of one. This rearrangement joins TRBV10-2 to TRBJ2-7; 13 bases fit TRBD2. The CDR3 length is 15 residues. Trimming cost V 6 bases and J 2 bases; bases outside gene matches: 4. Germline values: CDR1 WSHSY, CDR2 SAAADI. CDR3 DNA sequence: TGCGCCAGCAGGGCCGGACTAGCGGGAGCCTACGAGCAGTACTTC. Encoded protein: CASRAGLAGAYEQYF.

V gene TRBV6-2 or TRBV6-3 combines with J gene TRBJ2-3; D gene unclear. Germline loops: CDR1 MNHEY, CDR2 SVGEGT. V was clipped by 4 bases and J by 3 bases, with 5 bases between them. The CDR3 covers 12 residues. The CDR3, as DNA: TGTGCCAGCAGTTCGGTGACAGATACGCAGTATTTT. It specifies CASSSVTDTQYF.

This chain connects TRBV7-9 to TRBJ1-2; 10 bases match TRBD1. Germline V gene lookup returns CDR1 SEHNR and CDR2 FQNEAQ (reference sequence). Germline trimming cut 3 bases from V and 5 bases from J; bases unmatched to any gene: 6. The CDR3 runs to 15 residues. The CDR3 sequence: CASSLGQGRGYGYTF. The CDR3 bases are TGTGCCAGCAGCTTGGGACAGGGGCGAGGGTATGGCTACACCTTC.

This rearrangement joins TRBV3-1 (or the pseudogene TRBV3-2) to TRBJ1-5; weak D call: TRBD1 (6 bases). Germline V gives CDR1 LGHDT, CDR2 YNNKEL (reference sequence). CDR3 length: 14 amino acids. V was shortened by 6 bases and J by 2 bases, with 11 bases between the two germline ends. CDR3 protein: CASRRQACNQPQHF. The CDR3 region has the DNA TGTGCCAGCAGACGACAGGCGTGCAATCAGCCCCAGCATTTT.

J is TRBJ2-1 and V is TRBV7-9; 8 nucleotides match TRBD2. The CDR3 covers 17 residues. From germline, CDR1 is SEHNR and CDR2 FQNEAQ (reference sequence). V was pared by 1 base and J by 2 bases, with 7 bases of the junction left unmatched. The CDR3 region is CASSLGFRRGAYNEQFF. The DNA for the CDR3 is TGTGCCAGCAGCTTAGGGTTTCGGCGGGGGGCCTACAATGAGCAGTTCTTC.

The DNA for the CDR3 is TGTGCCAGCAGCGCCCCAGGGATCCGAAACACCATATATTTT. This sequence encodes CASSAPGIRNTIYF. The chain couples TRBV9 to TRBJ1-3, with TRBD1 as a possible D gene (5 bases). The CDR3 consists of 14 residues. Germline-derived CDR1 and CDR2 are SGDLS and YYNGEE. The V end was cut by 3 bases, the J end by 5 bases, with 12 bases between. Full variable domain (remainder filled in from reference TRBV9 and TRBJ1-3): DSGVTQTPKHLITATGQRVTLRCSPRSGDLSVYWYQQSLDQGLQFLIQYYNGEERAKGNILERFSAQQFPDLHSELNLSSLELGDSALYFCASSAPGIRNTIYFGEGSWLTVV.